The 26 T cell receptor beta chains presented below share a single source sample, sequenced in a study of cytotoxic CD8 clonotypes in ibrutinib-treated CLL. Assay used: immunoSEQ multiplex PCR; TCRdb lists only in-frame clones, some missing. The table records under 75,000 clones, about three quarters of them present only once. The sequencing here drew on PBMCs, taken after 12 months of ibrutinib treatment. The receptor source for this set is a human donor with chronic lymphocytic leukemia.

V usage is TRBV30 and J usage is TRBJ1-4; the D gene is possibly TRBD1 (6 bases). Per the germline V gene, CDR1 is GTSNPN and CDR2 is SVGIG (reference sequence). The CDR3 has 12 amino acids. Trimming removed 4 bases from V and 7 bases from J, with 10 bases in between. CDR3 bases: TGTGCCTGGACGGGGGGCGGTGAAAAACTGTTTTTT. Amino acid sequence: CAWTGGGEKLFF.

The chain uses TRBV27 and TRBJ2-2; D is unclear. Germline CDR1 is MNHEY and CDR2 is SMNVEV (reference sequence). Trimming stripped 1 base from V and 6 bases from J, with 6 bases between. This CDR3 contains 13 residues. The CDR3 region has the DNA TGTGCCAGCAGTTTATTGTTACCCGGGGAGCTGTTTTTT. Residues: CASSLLLPGELFF.

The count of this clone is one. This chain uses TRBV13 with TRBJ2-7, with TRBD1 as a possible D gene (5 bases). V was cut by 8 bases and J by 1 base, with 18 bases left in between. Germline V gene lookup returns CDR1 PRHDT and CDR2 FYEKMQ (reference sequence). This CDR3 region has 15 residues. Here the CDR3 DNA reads TGTGCCAGCTCCATCAGGCAGGGAATTTCCTACGAGCAGTACTTC. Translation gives CASSIRQGISYEQYF.

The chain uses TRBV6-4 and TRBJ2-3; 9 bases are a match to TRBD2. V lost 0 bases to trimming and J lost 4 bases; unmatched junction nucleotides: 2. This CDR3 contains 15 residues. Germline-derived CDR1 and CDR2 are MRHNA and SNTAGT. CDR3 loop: CASSDSAGGADTQYF. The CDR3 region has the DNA TGTGCCAGCAGTGACTCCGCGGGAGGGGCAGATACGCAGTATTTT.

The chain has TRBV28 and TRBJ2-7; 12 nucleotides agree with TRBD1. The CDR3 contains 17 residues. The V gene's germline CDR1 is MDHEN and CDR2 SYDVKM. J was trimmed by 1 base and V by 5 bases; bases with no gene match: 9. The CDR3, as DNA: TGTGCCAGCAGTGGGACAGGGGGCGCGGAAAGTTCCTACGAGCAGTACTTC. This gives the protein CASSGTGGAESSYEQYF.

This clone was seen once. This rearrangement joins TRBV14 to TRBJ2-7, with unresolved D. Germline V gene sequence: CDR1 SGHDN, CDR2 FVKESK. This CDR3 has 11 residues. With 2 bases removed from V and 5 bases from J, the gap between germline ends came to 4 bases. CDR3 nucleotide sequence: TGTGCCAGCAGCCAAAAGCACGAGCAGTACTTC. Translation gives CASSQKHEQYF. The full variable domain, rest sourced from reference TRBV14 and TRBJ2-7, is EAGVTQFPSHSVIEKGQTVTLRCDPISGHDNLYWYRRVMGKEIKFLLHFVKESKQDESGMPNNRFLAERTGGTYSTLKVQPAELEDSGVYFCASSQKHEQYFGPGTRLTVT.

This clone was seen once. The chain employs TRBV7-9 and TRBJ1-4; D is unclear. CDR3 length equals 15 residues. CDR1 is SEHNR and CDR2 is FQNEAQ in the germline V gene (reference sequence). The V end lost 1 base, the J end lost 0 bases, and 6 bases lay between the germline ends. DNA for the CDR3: TGTGCCAGCAGCTTAGTTATCGCAACTAATGAAAAACTGTTTTTT. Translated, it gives CASSLVIATNEKLFF.

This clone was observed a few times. The CDR3 bases are TGTGCCAGCAGCACAGGGAGTTTGGAGACCCAGTACTTC. This codes for CASSTGSLETQYF. The gene calls are TRBV5-5 and TRBJ2-5; a weak D match, TRBD1 (6 bases). The germline V and J ends were trimmed by 4 bases and 5 bases, with 12 bases remaining between them. The germline gives CDR1 SGHKS, CDR2 YYEKEE (reference sequence). The CDR3 extends over 13 amino acids. Full variable domain (rest looked up from reference TRBV5-5 and TRBJ2-5): DAGVTQSPTHLIKTRGQQVTLRCSPISGHKSVSWYQQVLGQGPQFIFQYYEKEERGRGNFPDRFSARQFPNYSSELNVNALLLGDSALYLCASSTGSLETQYFGPGTRLLVL.

CDR3 nucleotides: TGCGCCAGCAGCTATACTAGCGGGAGTGAGCGCACAGATACGCAGTATTTT. It codes for CASSYTSGSERTDTQYF. The chain joins TRBV5-1 to TRBJ2-3; 11 bases match TRBD2. The J segment lost 1 base and the V segment lost 3 bases, leaving 7 bases of the junction unmatched. The CDR3 loop spans 17 amino acids. Looked up from germline, CDR1 is SGHRS and CDR2 is YFSETQ. Full variable domain (rest looked up from reference TRBV5-1 and TRBJ2-3): KAGVTQTPRYLIKTRGQQVTLSCSPISGHRSVSWYQQTPGQGLQFLFEYFSETQRNKGNFPGRFSGRQFSNSRSEMNVSTLELGDSALYLCASSYTSGSERTDTQYFGPGTRLTVL.

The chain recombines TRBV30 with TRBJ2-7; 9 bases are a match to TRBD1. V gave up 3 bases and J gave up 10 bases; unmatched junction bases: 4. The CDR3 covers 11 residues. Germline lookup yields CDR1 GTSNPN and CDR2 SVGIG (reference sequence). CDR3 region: CAWSADRGQYF. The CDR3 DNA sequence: TGTGCCTGGAGCGCGGACAGGGGTCAGTACTTC.

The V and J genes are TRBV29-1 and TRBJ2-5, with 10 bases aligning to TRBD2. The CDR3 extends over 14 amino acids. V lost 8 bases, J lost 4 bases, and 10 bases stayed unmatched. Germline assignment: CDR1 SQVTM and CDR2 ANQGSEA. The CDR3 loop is CSLRASGSGETQYF. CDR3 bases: TGCAGCCTCCGGGCTAGCGGGAGTGGAGAGACCCAGTACTTC.

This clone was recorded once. For the CDR3, the DNA is TGTGCCAGCAGCTCGACACGTGTGGAGCAGTACTTC. The encoded protein is CASSSTRVEQYF. The V gene is TRBV25-1, the J gene TRBJ2-7; no clear D. The CDR3 has 12 amino acids. V was cut by 6 bases and J by 7 bases, with 13 bases left in between. Germline V lookup: CDR1 MGHDK, CDR2 SYGVNS.

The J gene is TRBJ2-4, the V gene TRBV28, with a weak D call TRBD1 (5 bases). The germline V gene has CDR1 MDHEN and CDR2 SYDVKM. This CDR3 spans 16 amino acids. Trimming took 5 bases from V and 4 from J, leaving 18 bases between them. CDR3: CASSVLTDLNKNIQYF. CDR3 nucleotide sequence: TGTGCCAGCAGTGTCCTGACAGACCTTAATAAAAACATTCAGTACTTC.

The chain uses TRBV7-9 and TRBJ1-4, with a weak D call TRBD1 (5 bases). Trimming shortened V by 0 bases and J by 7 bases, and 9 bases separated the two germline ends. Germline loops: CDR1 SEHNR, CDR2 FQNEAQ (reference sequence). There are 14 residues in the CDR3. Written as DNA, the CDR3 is TGTGCCAGCAGCTTAGCCCAGGGCGGTGAAAAACTGTTTTTT. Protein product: CASSLAQGGEKLFF.

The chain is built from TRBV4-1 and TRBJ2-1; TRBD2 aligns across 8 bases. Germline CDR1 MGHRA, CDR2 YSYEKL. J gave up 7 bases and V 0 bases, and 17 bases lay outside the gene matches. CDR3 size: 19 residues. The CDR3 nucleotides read TGCGCCAGCAGCCAAGATCCGGCAGGACTAGCAGCCGGACGAAATGAGCAGTTCTTC. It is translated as CASSQDPAGLAAGRNEQFF.

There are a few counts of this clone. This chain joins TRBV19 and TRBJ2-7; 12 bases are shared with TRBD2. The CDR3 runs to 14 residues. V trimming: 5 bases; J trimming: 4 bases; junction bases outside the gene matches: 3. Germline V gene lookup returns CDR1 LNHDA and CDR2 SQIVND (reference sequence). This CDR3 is CASSQTSGRYEQYF. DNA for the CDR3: TGTGCCAGTAGTCAGACTAGCGGGAGATACGAGCAGTACTTC.

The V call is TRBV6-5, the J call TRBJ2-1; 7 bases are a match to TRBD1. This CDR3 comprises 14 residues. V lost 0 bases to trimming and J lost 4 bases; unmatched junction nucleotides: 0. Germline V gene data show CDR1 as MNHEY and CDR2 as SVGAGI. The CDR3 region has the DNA TGTGCCAGCAGTTACTCACAGGGGTACAATGAGCAGTTCTTC. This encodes CASSYSQGYNEQFF.

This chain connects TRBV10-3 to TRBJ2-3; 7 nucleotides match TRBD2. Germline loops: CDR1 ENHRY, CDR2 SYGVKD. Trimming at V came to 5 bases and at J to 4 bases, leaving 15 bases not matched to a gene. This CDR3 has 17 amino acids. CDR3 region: CAISPREGGPTADTQYF. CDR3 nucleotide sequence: TGTGCCATCAGTCCCAGGGAGGGAGGGCCTACGGCAGATACGCAGTATTTT.

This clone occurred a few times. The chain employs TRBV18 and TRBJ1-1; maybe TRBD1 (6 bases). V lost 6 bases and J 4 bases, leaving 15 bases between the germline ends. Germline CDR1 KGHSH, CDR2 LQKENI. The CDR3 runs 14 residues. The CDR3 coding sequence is TGTGCCAGCTCCCCGATACAGGGATTCACTGAAGCTTTCTTT. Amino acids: CASSPIQGFTEAFF.

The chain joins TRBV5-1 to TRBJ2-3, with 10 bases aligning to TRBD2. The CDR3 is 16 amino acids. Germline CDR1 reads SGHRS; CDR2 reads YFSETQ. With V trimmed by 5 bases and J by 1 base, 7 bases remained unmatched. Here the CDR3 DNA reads TGCGCCAGCAGGCACCGGACTAGCGGAGGCACAGATACGCAGTATTTT. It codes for CASRHRTSGGTDTQYF.

CDR3 residues: CASSIGPGQADNYGYTF. For the CDR3, the DNA is TGCGCCAGCAGCATTGGTCCGGGACAGGCGGATAACTATGGCTACACCTTC. This chain joins TRBV5-1 and TRBJ1-2; 8 bases are shared with TRBD1. This CDR3 contains 17 residues. Germline V lookup: CDR1 SGHRS, CDR2 YFSETQ. The V segment lost 4 bases and the J segment 1 base; nucleotides outside the gene matches: 12.

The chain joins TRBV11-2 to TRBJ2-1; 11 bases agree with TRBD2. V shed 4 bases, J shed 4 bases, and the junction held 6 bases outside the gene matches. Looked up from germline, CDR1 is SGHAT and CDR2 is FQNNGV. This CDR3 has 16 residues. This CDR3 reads CASSSLAGGIYNEQFF. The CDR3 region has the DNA TGTGCCAGCAGCTCCTTAGCGGGAGGGATATACAATGAGCAGTTCTTC. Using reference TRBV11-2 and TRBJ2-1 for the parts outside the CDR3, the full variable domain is EAGVAQSPRYKIIEKRQSVAFWCNPISGHATLYWYQQILGQGPKLLIQFQNNGVVDDSQLPKDRFSAERLKGVDSTLKIQPAKLEDSAVYLCASSSLAGGIYNEQFFGPGTRLTVL.

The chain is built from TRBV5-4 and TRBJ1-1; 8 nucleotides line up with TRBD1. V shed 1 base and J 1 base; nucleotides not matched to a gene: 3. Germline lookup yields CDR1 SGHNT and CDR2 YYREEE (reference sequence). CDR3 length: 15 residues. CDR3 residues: CASSLRQGKNTEAFF. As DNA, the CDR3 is TGTGCCAGCAGCTTGAGACAGGGGAAGAACACTGAAGCTTTCTTT.

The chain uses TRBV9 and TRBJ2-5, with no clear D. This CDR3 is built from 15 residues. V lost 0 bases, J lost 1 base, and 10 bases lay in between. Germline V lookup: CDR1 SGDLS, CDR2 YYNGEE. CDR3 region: CASSVGPHSQETQYF. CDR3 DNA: TGTGCCAGCAGCGTAGGACCCCACAGCCAAGAGACCCAGTACTTC.

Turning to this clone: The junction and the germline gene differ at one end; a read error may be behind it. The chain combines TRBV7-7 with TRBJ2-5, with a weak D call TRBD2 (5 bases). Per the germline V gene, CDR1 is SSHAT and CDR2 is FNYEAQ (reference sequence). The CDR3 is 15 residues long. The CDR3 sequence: CASTPSEGPQETQYF. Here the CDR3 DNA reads TGTGCTAGCACCCCATCCGAGGGCCCGCAAGAGACCCAGTACTTC.

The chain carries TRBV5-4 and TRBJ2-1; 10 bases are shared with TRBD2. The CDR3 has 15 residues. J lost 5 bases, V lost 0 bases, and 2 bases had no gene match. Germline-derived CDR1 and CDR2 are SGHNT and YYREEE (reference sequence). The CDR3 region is CASSLGLAGDNEQFF. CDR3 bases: TGTGCCAGCAGCTTGGGGCTAGCGGGAGACAATGAGCAGTTCTTC.